Listed below are T cell receptor beta chains from one sample, sequenced in a study of early T cells in non-severe SARS-CoV-2 infection. TCRdb re-derived calls from the 5' RACE reads in MiXCR, one entry per CDR3 protein. This sample has roughly 35,000 distinct CDR3 sequences, with approximately 5.3% found just once. Sample: whole blood. The source is an adult who was a healthcare worker with PCR-confirmed SARS-CoV-2 infection or an uninfected control (not recorded which). CDR3s include the opening cysteine and the closing phenylalanine or tryptophan. D genes are given only for firm matches. Clone size is given for some rows only: seen once, a few or many times, or a class if the clone is expanded.

>once|TRBJ2-7|TRBD2|TRBV2
TGTGCCTGCAGTGGGCTAAAGCGGGAGGCACCCTACGAGCAGTACTTC
CACSGLKREAPYEQYF
>few|TRBJ2-7|TRBD2|TRBV2
TGTGCCAGCAGTGAAATGTTAGCGGGAGCTTACGAGCAGTACTTC
CASSEMLAGAYEQYF
>many|TRBJ2-7|TRBD1|TRBV11-3
TGTGCCAGCAGCTTAAGGGGGCAGGAGCAGTACTTC
CASSLRGQEQYF
>few|TRBJ2-5|NA|TRBV14
TGTGCCAGCAGCCAAGCCCTCAGGAGTGATGAGACCCAGTACTTC
CASSQALRSDETQYF
>many|TRBJ1-2|TRBD1|TRBV5-1
TGCGCCAGCAGCTTGGGTGCGGACAGGATTGGTGGCTACACCTTC
CASSLGADRIGGYTF
>many|TRBJ2-1|TRBD1|TRBV7-9
TGTGCCAGCAGCTTAAGGTCAGGGGGCGACTACAATGAGCAGTTCTTC
CASSLRSGGDYNEQFF
>many|TRBJ2-1|NA|TRBV7-2
TGTGCCAGCAGCTTAGCTAGCGCCTTCTACAATGAGCAGTTCTTC
CASSLASAFYNEQFF
>many|TRBJ2-7|NA|TRBV18
TGTGCCAGCTCACCGACAGGGAGGGAGCAGTACTTC
CASSPTGREQYF
>many|TRBJ1-5|NA|TRBV2
TGTGCCAGCAGTTATCAGGGAAGCAATCAGCCCCAGCATTTT
CASSYQGSNQPQHF
>many|TRBJ1-2|NA|TRBV11-2
TGTGCCAGCAGCTTAGATAGGACGCGTGGCTACACCTTC
CASSLDRTRGYTF
>many|TRBJ2-1|TRBD2|TRBV19
TGTGCCAGTAGTAACCTGGGACTAGCGACCTACAATGAGCAGTTCTTC
CASSNLGLATYNEQFF
>NA|TRBJ1-2|NA|TRBV20-1
TGCAGTGCTAGGACGGGCCTCTATGGCTACACCTTC
CSARTGLYGYTF
>NA|TRBJ2-5|TRBD1|TRBV3-1
TGTGCCAGCAGGGGACAGGGGAAAACGGAGACCCAGTACTTC
CASRGQGKTETQYF
>many|TRBJ2-1|NA|TRBV20-1
TGCAGTGCTAGAGGGGTCGGTGAGCAGTTCTTC
CSARGVGEQFF
>many|TRBJ2-3|NA|TRBV11-2
TGTGCCAGCAGCAAGCACATCCTCAGGGATACGCAGTATTTT
CASSKHILRDTQYF
>many|TRBJ2-7|TRBD2|TRBV11-2
TGTGCCAGCAGCTTACAGTGGGGGGGGCAGTACTTC
CASSLQWGGQYF
>many|TRBJ2-2|NA|TRBV11-2
TGTGCCAGCAGCCGAGTTACAGGGAGGAACACCGGGGAGCTGTTTTTT
CASSRVTGRNTGELFF
>NA|TRBJ1-5|NA|TRBV12-3/TRBV12-4
TGTGCCAGCAGTTTCGACAGCTATGACAATCAGCCCCAGCATTTT
CASSFDSYDNQPQHF
>many|TRBJ1-4|NA|TRBV12-3/TRBV12-4
TGTGCCAGCAGTTTAGTTCCGGGACAAGATGAAAAACTGTTTTTT
CASSLVPGQDEKLFF
>NA|TRBJ2-2|TRBD2|TRBV6-2/TRBV6-3
TGTGCCAGCAGTTACTCCTCGCGGCTAGCGGGAGTTCCCGGGGAGCTGTTTTTT
CASSYSSRLAGVPGELFF
>many|TRBJ2-1|NA|TRBV20-1
TGCAGTGCTAGAGATATGGAATACGCCTACAATGAGCAGTTCTTC
CSARDMEYAYNEQFF
>many|TRBJ2-7|NA|TRBV7-2
TGTGCCAGCAGCTGGCTACGGCAAGGGGAGCAGTACTTC
CASSWLRQGEQYF